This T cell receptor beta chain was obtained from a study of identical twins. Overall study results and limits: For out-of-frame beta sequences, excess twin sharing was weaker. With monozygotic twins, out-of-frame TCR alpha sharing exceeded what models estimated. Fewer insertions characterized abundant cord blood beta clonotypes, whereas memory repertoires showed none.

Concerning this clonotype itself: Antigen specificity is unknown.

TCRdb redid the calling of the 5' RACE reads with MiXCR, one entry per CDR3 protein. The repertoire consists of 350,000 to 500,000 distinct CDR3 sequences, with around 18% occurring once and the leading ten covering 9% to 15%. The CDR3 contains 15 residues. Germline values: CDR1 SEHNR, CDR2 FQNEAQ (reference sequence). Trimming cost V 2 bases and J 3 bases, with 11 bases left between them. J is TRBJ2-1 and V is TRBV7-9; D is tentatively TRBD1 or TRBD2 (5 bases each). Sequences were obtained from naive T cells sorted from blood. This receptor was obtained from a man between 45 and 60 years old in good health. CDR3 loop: CASSLPGTLYNEQFF. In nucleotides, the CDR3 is TGTGCCAGCAGCTTACCAGGGACCCTCTACAATGAGCAGTTCTTC. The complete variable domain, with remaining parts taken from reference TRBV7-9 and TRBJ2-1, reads DTGVSQNPRHKITKRGQNVTFRCDPISEHNRLYWYRQTLGQGPEFLTYFQNEAQLEKSRLLSDRFSAERPKGSFSTLEIQRTEQGDSAMYLCASSLPGTLYNEQFFGPGTRLTVL.